These T cell receptor beta chains were read from a single sample in a study of shared clonotypes between healthy human individuals. Sequenced by immunoSEQ multiplex PCR; TCRdb stores in-frame clones only, minus some. The sample has some 500,000 clones, 90% to 97% seen once. The sample was naive CD4+ T cells sorted from blood. These receptors all stem from a woman aged 30 to 39 in good health. The CDR3 runs from the conserved cysteine through the conserved F or W.

>TRBV28|TRBJ2-3
CASTEPPAGTQYF
>TRBV5-5|TRBJ1-2
CASSFRLAGARANYGYTF
>TRBV6-1|TRBJ1-5
CASRGTGHNQPQHF
>TRBV18|TRBJ2-2
CASSPGPRGGELFF
>TRBV13|TRBJ2-7
CASSEQGDEQYF
>TRBV25-1|TRBJ2-5
CASAKLQQETQYF
>TRBV5-6|TRBJ2-7
CASSLGRASYEQYF
>TRBV21-1|TRBJ2-7
CASSIRQGPTYEQYF
>TRBV7-2|TRBJ2-7
CASSFGRHEQYF
>TRBV11-2|TRBJ2-3
CASSLDRLSTDTQYF
>TRBV2|TRBJ2-3
CASRTSGSLTDTQYF
>TRBV5-1|TRBJ2-7
CASSLDFTYEQYF
>TRBV7-2|TRBJ2-1
CASSYVAGDNNEQFF
>TRBV7-8|TRBJ1-5
CASSPRDRNSNQPQHF
>TRBV18|TRBJ2-5
CASSPPQGSQETQYF
>TRBV5-1|TRBJ2-3
CASSLSLAAMGDTQYF
>TRBV15|TRBJ2-7
CATSRRGSGRRTYEQYF
>TRBV28|TRBJ2-3
CASSLAGHTDTQYF
>TRBV11-2|TRBJ2-1
CASSLALRGSSYNEQFF
>TRBV10-3|NA
CAISEFLGDGGGNEQYF
>TRBV7-9|TRBJ2-1
CASSIRPTGQDNEQFF
>TRBV2|TRBJ2-1
CACNRDHNEQFF
>TRBV10-3|TRBJ1-1
CAISDRVVGRYTEAFF
>TRBV28|TRBJ1-5
CASGVNHQPQHF
>TRBV19|TRBJ2-3
CASSIPSGSRPDTQYF
>TRBV19|TRBJ1-1
CASSFGQERATEAFF
>TRBV7-9|TRBJ1-2
CASSSGAGGYTF
>TRBV30|TRBJ2-5
CAWQREGLPQETQYF
>TRBV10-3|TRBJ1-2
CAISESRVKVGYGYTF
>TRBV29-1|TRBJ2-3
CSVEVWSGRAGDTQYF
>TRBV18|TRBJ1-5
CASSHRGTGDRNQPQHF
>TRBV7-9|TRBJ1-5
CASSLASGGAPQWQPQHF
>TRBV9|TRBJ2-3
CASSPNRWDTQYF
>TRBV28|TRBJ1-1
CASSPLPIQNTEAFF